This TCR beta chain was sequenced during a study of tumor and adjacent non-tumor tissue in lung cancer. Background on the study: The patients, 10 to 11 men and 4 or 5 women, were roughly 30 to 80 with stage I to III disease. Samples averaged around 4.2 million productive TCRbeta reads each.

RNA was extracted from bulk tissue without any cell sorting. As concerns this clonotype: The antigen is undetermined. Without the conserved terminal phenylalanine or tryptophan, this CDR3 likely stems from a read error.

The V gene lost 10 bases and the J gene lost 3 bases, with 25 bases spanning the gap. The CDR3 extends over 16 amino acids. CDR1 is LGHNA, CDR2 YNFKEQ, per germline. TCRbeta libraries were built with three rounds of nested PCR, modified from ARM-PCR. TCRdb used MiXCR to reprocess the multiplex PCR reads, holding one entry per CDR3 protein. The data show under 140,000 distinct CDR3 sequences, under 90% seen once. Points from the study as a whole: Tumor repertoires had a smaller top 100 clone share than normal lung. Patients with more diverse tumor TCRs had worse survival.

The sequencing input was lung tumor tissue. The receptor was derived from a man aged 65 to 79 with non-small cell lung cancer. This sequence joins TRBV4-2 and TRBJ2-7, with D possibly called TRBD1 or TRBD2 (6 bases each). The CDR3 loop is CANRQVGIQGGYEQYI. The CDR3 bases are TGTGCCAACCGCCAAGTCGGGATACAGGGAGGCTACGAGCAGTACATC.